These 14 T cell receptor beta chains came from one sample sequenced in a study of blood T cell repertoires in COVID-19 (dated by TCRdb to the early 2020s). Libraries were built with the immunoSEQ multiplex PCR assay. The source is immuneACCESS, and TCRdb retained only in-frame sequences with V and J called. Part of the clones is not carried over; for the studies checked, unresolved V genes explain less than half of this, and the remainder is unexplained. For this sample the table gives a few hundred thousand clones, of which roughly 80% were detected only once. The ten top clones hold less than 11% of the sample. Sequenced material: peripheral blood. The receptors come from a woman of 80 years or more with acute or convalescent COVID-19.

The chain is built from TRBV7-2 and TRBJ2-1; perhaps TRBD2 as D (5 bases). Germline V gene data show CDR1 as SGHTA and CDR2 as FQGNSA. The germline V and J ends were trimmed by 1 base and 4 bases, with 11 bases remaining between them. This CDR3 contains 15 residues. CDR3 sequence reads: CASSLDWGDYNEQFF. In DNA, the CDR3 is TGTGCCAGCAGCTTAGACTGGGGAGATTACAATGAGCAGTTCTTC.

This clone showed up just a few times. The chain links TRBV4-3 to TRBJ2-3, with a tentative D call TRBD2 (5 bases). From germline, CDR1 is LGHNA and CDR2 YSLEER. The CDR3 has 13 amino acids. V was shortened by 1 base and J by 6 bases, with 8 bases between the two germline ends. CDR3 in DNA: TGCGCCAGCAGCCAAGGAAGCGGCGATACGCAGTATTTT. Translated: CASSQGSGDTQYF.

The chain has TRBV5-8 and TRBJ1-1; 9 nucleotides match TRBD1. This CDR3 comprises 15 residues. Germline CDR1 is SGHTS and CDR2 is YDEGEE. Trimming took 0 bases from V and 9 from J; bases not matched to a gene: 9. The CDR3: CASSLVVGGQGKAFF. The DNA for the CDR3 is TGTGCCAGCAGCTTGGTAGTGGGCGGACAGGGGAAAGCTTTCTTT.

This chain links TRBV18 with TRBJ1-4; tentatively, D is TRBD1 (6 bases). V was trimmed by 1 base and J by 8 bases, leaving 14 bases between them. The CDR3 length is 15 residues. Germline V gene sequence: CDR1 KGHSH, CDR2 LQKENI. The CDR3 DNA is TGTGCCAGCTCACCACGGGAACAGGGAAACGAAAAACTGTTTTTT. Translation gives CASSPREQGNEKLFF.

The chain joins TRBV2 to TRBJ2-7, with no clear D. This CDR3 is built from 14 residues. The germline V and J ends were trimmed by 6 bases and 2 bases, with 14 bases remaining between them. CDR1 is SNHLY, CDR2 FYNNEI, per germline. DNA of the CDR3: TGTGCCAGCAGCTTTACTGACACCACCTACGAGCAGTACTTC. Protein product: CASSFTDTTYEQYF.

This clone was recorded a few times. The V call is TRBV27, the J call TRBJ2-2, with a weak D call TRBD1 (5 bases). V lost 9 bases to trimming and J lost 0 bases, with 17 bases between them. The CDR3 extends over 16 amino acids. Germline V gene lookup returns CDR1 MNHEY and CDR2 SMNVEV (reference sequence). The CDR3 DNA follows: TGTGCCAGTAGGGGAATTGGGGCTTCGAACACCGGGGAGCTGTTTTTT. Its translation is CASRGIGASNTGELFF.

The chain is built from TRBV29-1 and TRBJ1-1; 11 nucleotides match TRBD1. The V and J ends lost 6 bases and 6 bases, in that order; junction bases with no gene match: 0. The germline gives CDR1 SQVTM, CDR2 ANQGSEA. The CDR3 loop spans 11 amino acids. CDR3 protein: CSVGQGAEAFF. The CDR3 DNA is TGCAGCGTGGGACAGGGGGCTGAAGCTTTCTTT.

The rearrangement joins TRBV6-5 to TRBJ2-7; 10 bases fit TRBD2. This CDR3 has 14 amino acids. V dropped 7 bases and J dropped 7; count of bases not matched to a gene: 10. Germline V CDR1 and CDR2: MNHEY, SVGAGI. DNA of the CDR3: TGTGCCAGCAAATCCGGGACTAGCGACAGGGAGCAGTACTTC. It translates to CASKSGTSDREQYF.

A single count supports this clone. The V call is TRBV11-3, the J call TRBJ2-3; 9 positions agree with TRBD1. The CDR3 is made up of 13 amino acids. Trimming took 5 bases from V and 6 from J; bases not matched to a gene: 3. Germline CDR1 SGHNT, CDR2 YENEEA. CDR3 nucleotide sequence: TGTGCCAGCAGCCGGGACAGGGATGATACGCAGTATTTT. This sequence encodes CASSRDRDDTQYF.

V usage is TRBV5-1 and J usage is TRBJ2-1; 13 bases align to TRBD2. There are 17 residues in the CDR3. From germline, CDR1 is SGHRS and CDR2 YFSETQ. With 0 bases clipped from V and 10 bases from J, the junction kept 10 bases outside the gene matches. The CDR3 protein is CASSLAGGLAGVLEQFF. CDR3 nucleotides: TGCGCCAGCAGCTTGGCCGGAGGACTAGCGGGAGTCCTAGAGCAGTTCTTC. The full variable domain, in which reference TRBV5-1 and TRBJ2-1 provide the parts outside the CDR3, is KAGVTQTPRYLIKTRGQQVTLSCSPISGHRSVSWYQQTPGQGLQFLFEYFSETQRNKGNFPGRFSGRQFSNSRSEMNVSTLELGDSALYLCASSLAGGLAGVLEQFFGPGTRLTVL.

V and J are TRBV6-2 or TRBV6-3 and TRBJ1-1; 10 nucleotides match TRBD1. From germline, CDR1 is MNHEY and CDR2 SVGEGT. V shed 5 bases, J shed 4 bases, and the junction held 7 bases outside the gene matches. The CDR3 is 15 residues long. The chain's CDR3 is CASSRLTGGGTEAFF. The CDR3 bases are TGTGCCAGCAGTCGCTTGACAGGGGGCGGCACTGAAGCTTTCTTT.

A few counts support this clone. The chain joins TRBV6-5 to TRBJ2-7, with D possibly being TRBD1 (5 bases). The CDR3 covers 12 residues. Germline V gene data show CDR1 as MNHEY and CDR2 as SVGAGI. The V and J ends lost 8 bases and 3 bases respectively, with 11 bases between them. CDR3 nucleotide sequence: TGTGCCAGCGACTCGGACAACTACGAGCAGTACTTC. This translates into CASDSDNYEQYF.

This clone was observed a handful of times. The chain combines TRBV19 with TRBJ1-2; D may be TRBD1 (5 bases). Germline CDR1 is LNHDA and CDR2 is SQIVND (reference sequence). This CDR3 comprises 13 residues. Trimming left V 11 bases short and J 8 bases short, with 21 bases between. The CDR3 spells CACRGQETWGYTF. The DNA of the CDR3 is TGTGCCTGTCGCGGACAAGAAACGTGGGGCTACACCTTC.

V is TRBV24-1 and J is TRBJ1-2; TRBD1 matches at 7 bases. The CDR3 sequence is 15 residues long. Germline values: CDR1 KGHDR, CDR2 SFDVKD. The trim removed 4 bases at V and 6 bases at J, leaving 10 bases unmatched. The CDR3 is CATSDPGTARDGYTF. CDR3 in DNA: TGTGCCACCAGTGACCCAGGGACAGCCAGGGATGGCTACACCTTC.